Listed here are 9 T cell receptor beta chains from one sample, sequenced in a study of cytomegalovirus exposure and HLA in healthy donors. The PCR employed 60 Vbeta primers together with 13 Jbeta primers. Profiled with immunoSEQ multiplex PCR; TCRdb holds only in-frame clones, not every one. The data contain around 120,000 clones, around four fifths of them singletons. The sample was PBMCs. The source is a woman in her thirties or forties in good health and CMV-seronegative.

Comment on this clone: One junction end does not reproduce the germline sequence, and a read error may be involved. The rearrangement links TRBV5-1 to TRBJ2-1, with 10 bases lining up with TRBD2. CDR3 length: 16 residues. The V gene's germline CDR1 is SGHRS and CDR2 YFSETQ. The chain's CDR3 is CASSLERGGSHNEQFF. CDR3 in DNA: TGCGCCAGCAGCTTGGAGCGGGGGGGCTCCCACAATGAGCAGTTCTTC.

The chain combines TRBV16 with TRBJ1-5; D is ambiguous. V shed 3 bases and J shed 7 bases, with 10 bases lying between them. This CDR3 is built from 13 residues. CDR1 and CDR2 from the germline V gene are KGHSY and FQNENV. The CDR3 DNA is TGTGCCAGCAGCCAGTCGGGTGGACAGCCCCAGCATTTT. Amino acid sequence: CASSQSGGQPQHF. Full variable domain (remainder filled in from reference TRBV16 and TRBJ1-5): GEEVAQTPKHLVRGEGQKAKLYCAPIKGHSYVFWYQQVLKNEFKFLISFQNENVFDETGMPKERFSAKCLPNSPCSLEIQATKLEDSAVYFCASSQSGGQPQHFGDGTRLSIL.

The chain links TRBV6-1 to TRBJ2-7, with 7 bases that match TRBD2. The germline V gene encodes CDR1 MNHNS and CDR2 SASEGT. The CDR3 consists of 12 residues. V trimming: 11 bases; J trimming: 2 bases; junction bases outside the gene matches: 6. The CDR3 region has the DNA TGTGCCGCTAGCGGAAGTACCTACGAGCAGTACTTC. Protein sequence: CAASGSTYEQYF.

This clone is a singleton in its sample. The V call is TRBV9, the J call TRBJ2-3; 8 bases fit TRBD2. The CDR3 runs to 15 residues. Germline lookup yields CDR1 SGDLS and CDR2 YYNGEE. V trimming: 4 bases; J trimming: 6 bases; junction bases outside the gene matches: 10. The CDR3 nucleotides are TGTGCCAGCAGCAAGGGGACTAGGTCCGTGGATACGCAGTATTTT. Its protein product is CASSKGTRSVDTQYF.

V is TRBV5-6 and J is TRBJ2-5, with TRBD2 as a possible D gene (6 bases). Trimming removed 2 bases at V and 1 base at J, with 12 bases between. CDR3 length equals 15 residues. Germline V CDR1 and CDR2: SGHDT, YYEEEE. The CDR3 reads CASSFSGGSQETQYF. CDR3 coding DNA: TGTGCCAGCAGCTTTAGCGGCGGATCCCAAGAGACCCAGTACTTC. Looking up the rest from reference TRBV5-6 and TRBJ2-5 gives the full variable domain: DAGVTQSPTHLIKTRGQQVTLRCSPKSGHDTVSWYQQALGQGPQFIFQYYEEEERQRGNFPDRFSGHQFPNYSSELNVNALLLGDSALYLCASSFSGGSQETQYFGPGTRLLVL.

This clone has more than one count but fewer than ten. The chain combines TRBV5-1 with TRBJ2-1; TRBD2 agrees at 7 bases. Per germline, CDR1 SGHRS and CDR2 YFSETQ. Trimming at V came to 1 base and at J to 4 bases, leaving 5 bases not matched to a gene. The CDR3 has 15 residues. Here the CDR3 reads CASSLLTGGYNEQFF. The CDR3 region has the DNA TGCGCCAGCAGCTTGTTAACGGGAGGTTACAATGAGCAGTTCTTC.

The CDR3 region is CASLAVEGGEKLFF. In DNA, the CDR3 is TGTGCCAGCCTGGCGGTCGAAGGGGGTGAAAAACTGTTTTTT. The chain joins TRBV2 to TRBJ1-4; D may be TRBD1 (6 bases). Germline values: CDR1 SNHLY, CDR2 FYNNEI. V was pared by 8 bases and J by 7 bases, with 17 bases between. The CDR3 covers 14 residues.

The CDR3 DNA follows: TGTGCCTCGGGCGGGCCTTACTCTGGAAACACCATATATTTT. Amino acids: CASGGPYSGNTIYF. This chain uses TRBV9 with TRBJ1-3; no clear D gene. CDR3 size: 14 residues. The V end was cut by 10 bases, the J end by 0 bases, with 14 bases between. Germline V lookup: CDR1 SGDLS, CDR2 YYNGEE.

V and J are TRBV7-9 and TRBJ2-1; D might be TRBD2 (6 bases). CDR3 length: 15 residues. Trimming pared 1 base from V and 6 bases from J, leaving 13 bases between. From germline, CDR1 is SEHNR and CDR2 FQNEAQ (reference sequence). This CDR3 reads CASSLVTGVGNEQFF. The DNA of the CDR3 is TGTGCCAGCAGCTTAGTAACGGGAGTGGGCAATGAGCAGTTCTTC.